These 11 T cell receptor beta chains came from one sample sequenced in a study of T cells in Graves' hyperthyroidism and ophthalmopathy. The TCR beta CDR3 regions underwent amplification using RNA transcripts as the source. Using the HTBI primer set, a first-round RT-PCR was run on the TCR CDR3. TCRdb reprocessed the multiplex PCR reads with MiXCR, giving one entry per CDR3 protein. The table includes 400,000 to 600,000 distinct CDR3 sequences, more than 20% detected once. The sample comprised blood. These receptor sequences come from a man aged 18 to 29 with Graves' hyperthyroidism.

The CDR3 DNA follows: TGTGCCAGCAGTCCCCAAGGTAGGCGCCGGCAGTGGTTGAGCTACACCTTC. Protein sequence: CASSPQGRRRQWLSYTF. The chain uses TRBV6-1 and TRBJ1-2; D gene unclear. Trimming pared 5 bases from V and 9 bases from J, leaving 28 bases between. CDR3 length: 17 amino acids. In germline, CDR1 is MNHNS, CDR2 SASEGT.

This clonotype was recorded many times. The chain joins TRBV9 to TRBJ1-1; no reliable D call. The V and J ends lost 6 bases and 1 base respectively, with 19 bases between them. CDR1 is SGDLS and CDR2 is YYNGEE in the germline V gene. The CDR3 consists of 16 residues. CDR3 loop: CASKFGESDTNTEAFF. In nucleotides, the CDR3 is TGTGCCAGCAAATTCGGGGAGAGCGACACGAACACTGAAGCTTTCTTT. Combining the CDR3 with reference TRBV9 and TRBJ1-1 gives the whole variable domain DSGVTQTPKHLITATGQRVTLRCSPRSGDLSVYWYQQSLDQGLQFLIQYYNGEERAKGNILERFSAQQFPDLHSELNLSSLELGDSALYFCASKFGESDTNTEAFFGQGTRLTVV.

V and J are TRBV5-1 and TRBJ1-2; tentatively, D is TRBD1 (5 bases). The V end lost 4 bases, the J end lost 1 base, and 14 bases lay between the germline ends. The CDR3 length is 15 residues. Germline lookup yields CDR1 SGHRS and CDR2 YFSETQ. The CDR3 nucleotides are TGCGCCAGCAGCCTGCATGTTCAGGGTAACTATGGCTACACCTTC. Encoded protein: CASSLHVQGNYGYTF.

The chain joins TRBV30 to TRBJ1-6; no clear D gene. The CDR3 spans 13 residues. Germline V gene data show CDR1 as GTSNPN and CDR2 as SVGIG (reference sequence). Trimming took off 1 base at V and 8 bases at J, with 9 bases between the two ends. CDR3 amino acids: CAWSGRQDSPLHF. The CDR3 DNA is TGTGCCTGGAGTGGGCGCCAGGATTCACCCCTCCACTTT.

Worth noting for this clonotype: A much larger clone differs from this one at a single base, so this may be a read error. The missing conserved phenylalanine or tryptophan at the end of this CDR3 makes a read error likely. The CDR3 is CASSWMGTEAFV. CDR3 DNA: TGTGCCAGCAGTTGGATGGGCACTGAAGCTTTCGTT. The chain uses TRBV6-5 and TRBJ1-1; D is unresolved. The CDR3 has 12 residues. Between the trimmed V and J ends, which lost 4 bases and 4 bases, there was a span of 7 bases. Germline-derived CDR1 and CDR2 are MNHEY and SVGAGI.

This clonotype was counted many times. V is TRBV30 and J is TRBJ1-2, with 7 positions matching TRBD1. Germline values: CDR1 GTSNPN, CDR2 SVGIG (reference sequence). The CDR3 sequence is 12 residues long. The trim removed 4 bases at V and 6 bases at J, leaving 5 bases unmatched. For the CDR3, the DNA is TGTGCCTGGACCGAACAGGGGAATGGCTACACCTTC. Protein product: CAWTEQGNGYTF.

The sample holds many counts of this clonotype. CDR3 in amino acids: CASSQDQGEETQYF. Here the CDR3 DNA reads TGCGCCAGCAGCCAAGATCAAGGGGAAGAGACCCAGTACTTC. V usage is TRBV4-1 and J usage is TRBJ2-5; weak D call: TRBD1 (5 bases). The CDR3 runs 14 residues. CDR1 is MGHRA, CDR2 YSYEKL, per germline. Trimming stripped 0 bases from V and 3 bases from J, with 8 bases between.

This clonotype was seen ten or more times. The genes are TRBV12-3 or TRBV12-4 and TRBJ1-1; 8 nucleotides align to TRBD1. This CDR3 has 13 amino acids. V was clipped by 8 bases and J by 1 base; unmatched bases: 3. The CDR3: CASGQGTNTEAFF. The CDR3 region has the DNA TGTGCCAGCGGACAGGGCACGAACACTGAAGCTTTCTTT.

The chain combines TRBV7-8 with TRBJ2-3; D may be TRBD2 (5 bases). This CDR3 has 13 amino acids. Trimming removed 5 bases from V and 6 bases from J, with 12 bases in between. The germline CDR1 and CDR2 sequences are SGHVS and FQNEAQ. The CDR3 nucleotides are TGTGCCAGCAGCCTCAATTCGGGGGATACGCAGTATTTT. Amino acid sequence: CASSLNSGDTQYF.

This clonotype has more than one count but fewer than ten. The chain carries TRBV12-3 or TRBV12-4 and TRBJ1-5; perhaps TRBD1 as D (5 bases). The CDR3 length is 14 residues. Trimming took 5 bases from V and 5 from J, leaving 13 bases between them. This chain's CDR3 is CASSPRQTHQPQHF. The CDR3 DNA reads as TGTGCCAGCAGTCCAAGACAGACCCATCAGCCCCAGCATTTT.

This clonotype was seen at least ten times. J is TRBJ2-2 and V is TRBV18; D possibly uses TRBD1 or TRBD2 (5 bases each). Germline CDR1 reads KGHSH; CDR2 reads LQKENI. CDR3 length equals 13 residues. V gave up 3 bases and J gave up 7 bases, with 9 bases separating them. CDR3 region: CASSPRGGGELFF. In DNA, the CDR3 is TGTGCCAGCTCACCGAGGGGCGGCGGGGAGCTGTTTTTT. Full variable domain (outside the CDR3, taken from reference TRBV18 and TRBJ2-2): NAGVMQNPRHLVRRRGQEARLRCSPMKGHSHVYWYRQLPEEGLKFMVYLQKENIIDESGMPKERFSAEFPKEGPSILRIQQVVRGDSAAYFCASSPRGGGELFFGEGSRLTVL.